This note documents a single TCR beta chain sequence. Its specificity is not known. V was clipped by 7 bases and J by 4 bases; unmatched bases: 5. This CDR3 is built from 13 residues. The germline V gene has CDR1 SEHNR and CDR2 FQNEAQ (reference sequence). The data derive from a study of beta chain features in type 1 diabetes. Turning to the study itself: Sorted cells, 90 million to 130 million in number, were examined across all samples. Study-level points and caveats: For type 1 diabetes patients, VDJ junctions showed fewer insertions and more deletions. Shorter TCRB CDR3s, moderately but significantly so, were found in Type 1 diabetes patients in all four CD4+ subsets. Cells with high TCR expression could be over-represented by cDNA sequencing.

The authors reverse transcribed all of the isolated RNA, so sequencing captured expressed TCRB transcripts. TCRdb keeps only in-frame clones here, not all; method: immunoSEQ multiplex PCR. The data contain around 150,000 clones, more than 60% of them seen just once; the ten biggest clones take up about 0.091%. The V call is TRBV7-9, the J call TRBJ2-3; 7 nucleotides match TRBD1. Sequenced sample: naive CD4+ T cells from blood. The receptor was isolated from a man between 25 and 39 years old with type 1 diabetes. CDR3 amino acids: CASTPQGPDTQYF. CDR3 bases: TGTGCCAGCACCCCACAGGGGCCAGATACGCAGTATTTT.